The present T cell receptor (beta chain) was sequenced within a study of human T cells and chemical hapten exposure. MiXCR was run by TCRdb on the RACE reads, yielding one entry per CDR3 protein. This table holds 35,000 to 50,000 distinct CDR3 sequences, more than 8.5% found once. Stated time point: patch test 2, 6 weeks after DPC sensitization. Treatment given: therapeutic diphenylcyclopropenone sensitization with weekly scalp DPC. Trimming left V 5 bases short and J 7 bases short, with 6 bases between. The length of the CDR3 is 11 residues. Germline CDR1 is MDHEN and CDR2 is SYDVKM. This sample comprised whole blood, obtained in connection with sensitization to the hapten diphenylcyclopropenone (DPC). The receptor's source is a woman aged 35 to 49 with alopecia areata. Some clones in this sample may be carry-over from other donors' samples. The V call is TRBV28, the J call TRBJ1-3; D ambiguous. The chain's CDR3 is CASSLGNTIYF. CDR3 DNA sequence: TGTGCCAGCAGTCTAGGTAACACCATATATTTT.